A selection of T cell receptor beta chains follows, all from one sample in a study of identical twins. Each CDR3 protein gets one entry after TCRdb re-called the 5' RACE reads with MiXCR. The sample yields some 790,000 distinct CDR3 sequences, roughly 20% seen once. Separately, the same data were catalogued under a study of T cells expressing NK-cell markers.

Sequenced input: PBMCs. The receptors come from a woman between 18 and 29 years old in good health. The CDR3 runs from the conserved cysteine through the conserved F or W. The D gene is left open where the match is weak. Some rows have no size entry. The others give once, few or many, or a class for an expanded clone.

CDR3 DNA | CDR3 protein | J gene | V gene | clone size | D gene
TGTGCCAGCAGCTTGTACGGGACAGGGGGACTTATAGACTTC | CASSLYGTGGLIDF | TRBJ2-5 | TRBV5-5 | - | TRBD1
TGTGCCAGCAGCTTAGTCGGGGCCAAACAAGAGACCCAGTACTTC | CASSLVGAKQETQYF | TRBJ2-5 | TRBV7-2 | few | -
TGCAGTGCTAGGGAACTAGCGGGAGGTCTCGAGCAGTACTTC | CSARELAGGLEQYF | TRBJ2-7 | TRBV20-1 | few | TRBD2
TGTGCCAGCAGTCAACAGTCGAACACTGAAGCTTTCTTT | CASSQQSNTEAFF | TRBJ1-1 | TRBV12-3/TRBV12-4 | many | -
TGTGCCAGCAGCTTGGCTGGCCGAGGCACTGAAGCTTTCTTT | CASSLAGRGTEAFF | TRBJ1-1 | TRBV5-5 | few | -
TGTGCCAGCAGTCCGACAGGGTGGAACACTGAAGCTTTCTTT | CASSPTGWNTEAFF | TRBJ1-1 | TRBV27 | few | TRBD1
TGTGCTAGTGGTTCGAACCCAGGGGACAATGAGCAGTTCTTC | CASGSNPGDNEQFF | TRBJ2-1 | TRBV12-5 | few | -
TGCAGTGCCAGAAATCTACCGGGACGTTCTCCCCTCGAGCAGTTCTTC | CSARNLPGRSPLEQFF | TRBJ2-1 | TRBV20-1 | - | -
TGCAGTGCTAGAGATTTACAGGGGAACACTGAAGCTTTCTTT | CSARDLQGNTEAFF | TRBJ1-1 | TRBV20-1 | - | -
TGTGCCAGCAGCAGATGGCGTGGGAGTGACTACCTCACAGATACGCAGTATTTT | CASSRWRGSDYLTDTQYF | TRBJ2-3 | TRBV11-2 | - | -
TGTGCCAGCAGGAGAGGGGACACGATTTCCTACGAGCAGTACTTC | CASRRGDTISYEQYF | TRBJ2-7 | TRBV12-3/TRBV12-4 | few | -